Included here is one T cell receptor (beta chain) sequence, with context. What it recognizes is unknown. The assay was immunoSEQ multiplex PCR, and TCRdb's table has in-frame clones only and misses some. The sample comprises 400,000 to 500,000 clones, approximately 90% of which are singletons, and less than 4.5% rests with the top ten. This entry is derived from a study of Ad26.COV2.S vaccination and SARS-CoV-2 variants. Study details: A participant enrolled in the COV1001 Ad26.COV2.S trial arm provided the sample. Each vaccinee took Ad26.COV2.S intramuscularly, once or twice 56 days apart. Study-wide results and limits: People who got the vaccine had more spike-specific TCR breadth than people who got placebo.

Sample treatment: around 19 received Ad26.COV2.S at low or high dose, single or two shots; roughly 5 received placebo; per-sample allocation not given. Samples analyzed were those drawn on day 63 after the first vaccine or placebo injection. Built on an Ad26 vector, the vaccine expressed Wuhan-strain SARS-CoV-2 spike. The TCR was taken from a person between 18 and 65 years old who received the Ad26.COV2.S COVID-19 vaccine or a placebo. The sample here was peripheral blood, taken in a trial of Ad26.COV2.S vaccine versus placebo.

The chain's CDR3 is CASSQVSGPSADTQYF. The CDR3 bases are TGCGCCAGCAGCCAAGTTTCCGGACCCTCGGCAGATACGCAGTATTTT. The chain is built from TRBV4-1 and TRBJ2-3; D unresolved. V lost 1 base, J lost 4 bases, and 15 bases lay in between. Germline CDR1 and CDR2: MGHRA and YSYEKL. The CDR3 length is 16 residues.